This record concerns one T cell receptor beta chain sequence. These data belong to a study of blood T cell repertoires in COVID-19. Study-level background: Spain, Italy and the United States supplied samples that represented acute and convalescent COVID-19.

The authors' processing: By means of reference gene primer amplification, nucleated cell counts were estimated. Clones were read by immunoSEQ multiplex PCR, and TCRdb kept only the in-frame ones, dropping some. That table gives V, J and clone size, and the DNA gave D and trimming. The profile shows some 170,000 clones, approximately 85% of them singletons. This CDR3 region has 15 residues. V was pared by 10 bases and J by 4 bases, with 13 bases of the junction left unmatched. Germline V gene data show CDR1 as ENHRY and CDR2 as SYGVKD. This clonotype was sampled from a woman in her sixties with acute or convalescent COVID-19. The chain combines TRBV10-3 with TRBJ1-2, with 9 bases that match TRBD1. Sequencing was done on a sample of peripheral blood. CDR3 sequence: CATVKQGAAGYGYTF. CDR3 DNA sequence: TGTGCCACGGTAAAACAGGGGGCGGCGGGCTATGGCTACACCTTC.